A selection of T cell receptor beta chains follows, all from one sample in a study of shared clonotypes between healthy human individuals. The table came from immunoSEQ multiplex PCR; TCRdb's copy has only in-frame clones and leaves some out. The sample lists about 2.1 million clones, 85% to 95% occurring once. Material for sequencing was naive CD8+ T cells from PBMCs. These receptors originate from a young man in good health. Some clones in this sample may be carry-over from other donors' samples. Each CDR3 is given with its conserved first and last residue. D genes are given only for firm matches. Size tells how often a clone was seen (once, few, many) or the class of an expanded clone, and some rows leave it out.

D gene: TRBD1
V gene: TRBV7-9
J gene: TRBJ1-2
clone size: -
CDR3 length: 15
CDR3 protein: CASSSGQSVNYGYTF
CDR3 DNA: TGTGCCAGCAGCTCGGGACAGTCTGTAAACTATGGCTACACCTTC

D gene: -
V gene: TRBV6-1
J gene: TRBJ2-1
clone size: -
CDR3 length: 16
CDR3 protein: CASSEFRGSISGEQFF
CDR3 DNA: TGTGCCAGCAGTGAATTTCGGGGATCTATCTCGGGCGAGCAGTTCTTC

D gene: -
V gene: TRBV7-9
J gene: TRBJ1-1
clone size: few
CDR3 length: 13
CDR3 protein: CASSFLQNTEAFF
CDR3 DNA: TGTGCCAGCAGCTTCCTACAGAACACTGAAGCTTTCTTT

D gene: -
V gene: TRBV6-5
J gene: TRBJ2-3
clone size: -
CDR3 length: 13
CDR3 protein: CASSYSMGDTQYF
CDR3 DNA: TGTGCCAGCAGTTACTCGATGGGAGATACGCAGTATTTT

D gene: -
V gene: TRBV27
J gene: TRBJ1-1
clone size: -
CDR3 length: 13
CDR3 protein: CASSWSANTEAFF
CDR3 DNA: TGTGCCAGCAGTTGGTCCGCGAACACTGAAGCTTTCTTT

D gene: -
V gene: TRBV6-6
J gene: TRBJ1-3
clone size: once
CDR3 length: 11
CDR3 protein: CASPSGNTIYF
CDR3 DNA: TGTGCCAGCCCCTCTGGAAACACCATATATTTT

D gene: TRBD2
V gene: TRBV7-8
J gene: TRBJ2-3
clone size: -
CDR3 length: 14
CDR3 protein: CASNERDGTDTQYF
CDR3 DNA: TGTGCCAGCAACGAGCGGGACGGCACAGATACGCAGTATTTT

D gene: TRBD1
V gene: TRBV28
J gene: TRBJ1-5
clone size: few
CDR3 length: 14
CDR3 protein: CASTFDRGYQPQHF
CDR3 DNA: TGTGCCAGCACTTTTGACAGGGGATATCAGCCCCAGCATTTT

D gene: TRBD2
V gene: TRBV29-1
J gene: TRBJ2-2
clone size: -
CDR3 length: 14
CDR3 protein: CSARLAANTGELFF
CDR3 DNA: TGCAGCGCCAGACTAGCGGCGAACACCGGGGAGCTGTTTTTT

D gene: -
V gene: TRBV28
J gene: TRBJ2-2
clone size: -
CDR3 length: 11
CDR3 protein: CASSLMGELFF
CDR3 DNA: TGTGCCAGCAGTTTAATGGGGGAGCTGTTTTTT

D gene: -
V gene: TRBV28
J gene: TRBJ2-5
clone size: -
CDR3 length: 13
CDR3 protein: CASSRLEYETQYF
CDR3 DNA: TGTGCCAGCAGTCGCTTGGAGTACGAGACCCAGTACTTC

D gene: TRBD2
V gene: TRBV6-6
J gene: TRBJ2-2
clone size: -
CDR3 length: 16
CDR3 protein: CACLLAGFSNTGELFF
CDR3 DNA: TGTGCCTGTTTACTAGCGGGGTTCTCGAACACCGGGGAGCTGTTTTTT

D gene: -
V gene: TRBV7-9
J gene: TRBJ1-1
clone size: few
CDR3 length: 14
CDR3 protein: CASSFPGVNTEAFF
CDR3 DNA: TGTGCCAGCAGCTTTCCAGGGGTGAACACTGAAGCTTTCTTT

D gene: TRBD1
V gene: TRBV30
J gene: TRBJ1-3
clone size: -
CDR3 length: 16
CDR3 protein: CAYEPGQGYPGNTIYF
CDR3 DNA: TGTGCCTATGAACCGGGACAGGGTTATCCTGGAAACACCATATATTTT

D gene: -
V gene: TRBV6-5
J gene: TRBJ1-1
clone size: -
CDR3 length: 13
CDR3 protein: CASSLPGDTEAFF
CDR3 DNA: TGTGCCAGCAGTTTACCAGGGGACACTGAAGCTTTCTTT

D gene: TRBD2
V gene: TRBV19
J gene: TRBJ2-1
clone size: -
CDR3 length: 16
CDR3 protein: CASSIGIAGGPGGQFF
CDR3 DNA: TGTGCCAGTAGTATAGGAATAGCGGGAGGGCCAGGAGGGCAGTTCTTC

D gene: -
V gene: TRBV28
J gene: TRBJ1-2
clone size: -
CDR3 length: 14
CDR3 protein: CASSFQGLNYGYTF
CDR3 DNA: TGTGCCAGCAGTTTTCAGGGTTTAAACTATGGCTACACCTTC

D gene: -
V gene: TRBV29-1
J gene: TRBJ2-3
clone size: -
CDR3 length: 15
CDR3 protein: CSVELGLQSTDTQYF
CDR3 DNA: TGCAGCGTTGAACTCGGACTACAAAGTACAGATACGCAGTATTTT

D gene: TRBD2
V gene: TRBV28
J gene: TRBJ2-3
clone size: once
CDR3 length: 16
CDR3 protein: CASSLLAGGPTDTQYF
CDR3 DNA: TGTGCCAGCAGTTTACTAGCGGGAGGCCCCACAGATACGCAGTATTTT

D gene: TRBD2
V gene: TRBV27
J gene: TRBJ2-2
clone size: -
CDR3 length: 18
CDR3 protein: CASEMFGLAGGRAGELFF
CDR3 DNA: TGTGCCAGCGAGATGTTTGGGCTAGCGGGAGGCAGGGCCGGGGAGCTGTTTTTT

D gene: -
V gene: TRBV28
J gene: TRBJ1-1
clone size: -
CDR3 length: 16
CDR3 protein: CASRGFRDSGQGEAFF
CDR3 DNA: TGTGCCAGCAGGGGGTTCCGAGACAGCGGCCAGGGTGAAGCTTTCTTT

D gene: -
V gene: TRBV15
J gene: TRBJ2-1
clone size: -
CDR3 length: 16
CDR3 protein: CATSPQGGPSYNEQFF
CDR3 DNA: TGTGCCACCAGCCCCCAGGGGGGTCCTAGCTACAATGAGCAGTTCTTC

D gene: -
V gene: TRBV9
J gene: TRBJ1-4
clone size: -
CDR3 length: 12
CDR3 protein: CASSVEDGKLFF
CDR3 DNA: TGTGCCAGCAGCGTAGAGGATGGAAAACTGTTTTTT

D gene: TRBD1
V gene: TRBV19
J gene: TRBJ1-3
clone size: -
CDR3 length: 18
CDR3 protein: CASSKSGTGILSGNTIYF
CDR3 DNA: TGTGCCAGTAGCAAATCCGGGACAGGCATACTCTCTGGAAACACCATATATTTT

D gene: -
V gene: TRBV28
J gene: TRBJ1-5
clone size: few
CDR3 length: 13
CDR3 protein: CASSLGFNQPQHF
CDR3 DNA: TGTGCCAGCAGTTTGGGGTTCAATCAGCCCCAGCATTTT

D gene: -
V gene: TRBV29-1
J gene: TRBJ2-7
clone size: -
CDR3 length: 14
CDR3 protein: CSVEMATSPYEQYF
CDR3 DNA: TGCAGCGTTGAAATGGCTACTTCCCCCTACGAGCAGTACTTC

D gene: TRBD2
V gene: TRBV7-2
J gene: TRBJ2-1
clone size: -
CDR3 length: 15
CDR3 protein: CASRWTSAPDNEQFF
CDR3 DNA: TGTGCCAGCCGCTGGACTAGCGCCCCTGACAATGAGCAGTTCTTC

D gene: -
V gene: TRBV15
J gene: TRBJ2-1
clone size: -
CDR3 length: 15
CDR3 protein: CATSRGLGADNEQFF
CDR3 DNA: TGTGCCACCAGCAGAGGACTAGGGGCTGACAATGAGCAGTTCTTC

D gene: -
V gene: TRBV12-5
J gene: TRBJ2-5
clone size: -
CDR3 length: 12
CDR3 protein: CASGSEHGTQYF
CDR3 DNA: TGTGCTAGTGGATCGGAGCACGGGACCCAGTACTTC

D gene: -
V gene: TRBV7-8
J gene: TRBJ2-7
clone size: -
CDR3 length: 14
CDR3 protein: CASSPRDGSYEQYF
CDR3 DNA: TGTGCCAGCAGCCCCAGGGACGGTTCCTACGAGCAGTACTTC

D gene: TRBD1
V gene: TRBV28
J gene: TRBJ2-1
clone size: -
CDR3 length: 16
CDR3 protein: CASSSRLQGDYNEQFF
CDR3 DNA: TGTGCCAGCAGTTCAAGGCTACAGGGGGACTACAATGAGCAGTTCTTC

D gene: TRBD1
V gene: TRBV9
J gene: TRBJ2-1
clone size: once
CDR3 length: 16
CDR3 protein: CASSFHRDRRGNEQFF
CDR3 DNA: TGTGCCAGCAGCTTCCACCGGGACAGGCGGGGTAATGAGCAGTTCTTC

D gene: TRBD2
V gene: TRBV27
J gene: TRBJ2-3
clone size: -
CDR3 length: 19
CDR3 protein: CASSLLGLAGGPVGDTQYF
CDR3 DNA: TGTGCCAGCAGTTTACTGGGACTAGCGGGAGGGCCAGTAGGAGATACGCAGTATTTT

D gene: -
V gene: TRBV4-2
J gene: TRBJ2-5
clone size: -
CDR3 length: 17
CDR3 protein: CASSQIRGGIFQETQYF
CDR3 DNA: TGTGCCAGCAGCCAAATTCGGGGAGGAATATTTCAAGAGACCCAGTACTTC

D gene: TRBD1
V gene: TRBV5-1
J gene: TRBJ2-1
clone size: -
CDR3 length: 14
CDR3 protein: CASRGTGTYNEQFF
CDR3 DNA: TGCGCCAGCAGGGGGACAGGAACCTACAATGAGCAGTTCTTC

D gene: TRBD1
V gene: TRBV27
J gene: TRBJ2-2
clone size: -
CDR3 length: 13
CDR3 protein: CASSGTGGLELFF
CDR3 DNA: TGTGCCAGCTCGGGGACAGGGGGCTTGGAGCTGTTTTTT

D gene: -
V gene: TRBV28
J gene: TRBJ2-7
clone size: -
CDR3 length: 13
CDR3 protein: CASSSLEGGGQYF
CDR3 DNA: TGTGCCAGCAGTTCCCTCGAGGGGGGCGGGCAGTACTTC

D gene: -
V gene: TRBV29-1
J gene: TRBJ2-1
clone size: -
CDR3 length: 12
CDR3 protein: CSVVGTYNEQFF
CDR3 DNA: TGCAGCGTTGTGGGTACCTACAATGAGCAGTTCTTC

D gene: -
V gene: TRBV7-2
J gene: TRBJ2-7
clone size: -
CDR3 length: 14
CDR3 protein: CASSLGAETYEQYF
CDR3 DNA: TGTGCCAGCAGCCTGGGGGCAGAAACCTACGAGCAGTACTTC

D gene: TRBD1
V gene: TRBV11-2
J gene: TRBJ2-7
clone size: -
CDR3 length: 14
CDR3 protein: CASSLVGTAYEQYF
CDR3 DNA: TGTGCCAGCAGCTTAGTGGGGACAGCCTACGAGCAGTACTTC

D gene: TRBD2
V gene: TRBV30
J gene: TRBJ2-1
clone size: -
CDR3 length: 14
CDR3 protein: CAGGTSGRVDEQFF
CDR3 DNA: TGTGCCGGAGGGACTAGCGGGAGAGTCGATGAGCAGTTCTTC

D gene: -
V gene: TRBV27
J gene: TRBJ2-7
clone size: -
CDR3 length: 14
CDR3 protein: CASSLGTRTYEQYF
CDR3 DNA: TGTGCCAGCAGTTTAGGTACTAGGACCTACGAGCAGTACTTC

D gene: -
V gene: TRBV2
J gene: TRBJ2-2
clone size: -
CDR3 length: 15
CDR3 protein: CASKAWGEGTGELFF
CDR3 DNA: TGTGCCAGCAAGGCCTGGGGCGAAGGCACCGGGGAGCTGTTTTTT

D gene: -
V gene: TRBV12-5
J gene: TRBJ2-3
clone size: -
CDR3 length: 15
CDR3 protein: CASGLTSNGEDTQYF
CDR3 DNA: TGTGCTAGTGGTCTGACCTCCAATGGGGAAGATACGCAGTATTTT

D gene: -
V gene: TRBV28
J gene: TRBJ1-5
clone size: -
CDR3 length: 15
CDR3 protein: CASSLDNFGNQPQHF
CDR3 DNA: TGTGCCAGCAGTTTGGACAATTTTGGCAATCAGCCCCAGCATTTT

D gene: TRBD1
V gene: TRBV6-1
J gene: TRBJ1-1
clone size: -
CDR3 length: 13
CDR3 protein: CASQGQMNTEAFF
CDR3 DNA: TGTGCCAGCCAGGGACAGATGAACACTGAAGCTTTCTTT

D gene: -
V gene: TRBV19
J gene: TRBJ2-1
clone size: once
CDR3 length: 14
CDR3 protein: CASSIGTSIHEQFF
CDR3 DNA: TGTGCCAGTAGTATAGGCACTAGCATCCATGAGCAGTTCTTC

D gene: -
V gene: TRBV4-1
J gene: TRBJ1-3
clone size: -
CDR3 length: 13
CDR3 protein: CASSQDQGNTIYF
CDR3 DNA: TGCGCCAGCAGCCAAGACCAGGGAAACACCATATATTTT

D gene: -
V gene: TRBV7-2
J gene: TRBJ2-7
clone size: -
CDR3 length: 17
CDR3 protein: CASSLVGDSGGSYEQYF
CDR3 DNA: TGTGCCAGCAGCTTAGTGGGGGACTCCGGGGGCTCCTACGAGCAGTACTTC

D gene: -
V gene: TRBV13
J gene: TRBJ2-7
clone size: -
CDR3 length: 14
CDR3 protein: CASSLETGSYEQYF
CDR3 DNA: TGTGCCAGCAGCTTAGAGACAGGAAGTTACGAGCAGTACTTC

D gene: -
V gene: TRBV19
J gene: TRBJ1-1
clone size: -
CDR3 length: 14
CDR3 protein: CASSRGTDNTEAFF
CDR3 DNA: TGTGCCAGTAGTAGGGGGACGGATAACACTGAAGCTTTCTTT

D gene: -
V gene: TRBV11-2
J gene: TRBJ2-7
clone size: -
CDR3 length: 14
CDR3 protein: CASSLDNLAYEQYF
CDR3 DNA: TGTGCCAGCAGCTTAGATAACCTAGCCTACGAGCAGTACTTC

D gene: TRBD2
V gene: TRBV6-5
J gene: TRBJ2-7
clone size: -
CDR3 length: 14
CDR3 protein: CASSETSGWNEQYF
CDR3 DNA: TGTGCCAGCAGTGAGACTAGCGGGTGGAACGAGCAGTACTTC